The sequence of this TCR beta chain was determined in a study of T cell responses to AZD1222 COVID-19 vaccine. Study findings and constraints: White British donors predominated, females outnumbered males, and clonal diversity was possibly underestimated. Only a handful of AZD1222 recipients tested seropositive at baseline.

TCRdb's table, derived via immunoSEQ multiplex PCR, lists solely in-frame clones and lacks some. The table includes fewer than 150,000 clones, roughly 84% detected once. In regard to this clone: The antigen is unknown.

Germline CDR1 and CDR2: KGHSH and LQKENI. Between the trimmed V and J ends, which lost 3 bases and 2 bases, there was a span of 10 bases. This CDR3 has 14 residues. The sequence came from an adult in good health. The sample in question was peripheral blood, obtained on day 0 of AZD1222 vaccination. The rearrangement links TRBV18 to TRBJ2-5, with D uncertain. The CDR3 sequence: CASSPSLGQETQYF. Here the CDR3 DNA reads TGTGCCAGCTCACCTTCACTGGGACAAGAGACCCAGTACTTC.